The next 29 T cell receptor beta chains were all read from a single sample in a study of Graves' ophthalmopathy and Graves' hyperthyroidism. Amplified TCR beta CDR3 regions were obtained using RNA transcripts as template. An initial RT-PCR round employing HTBI primers preceded a second-round multiplex PCR. TCRdb re-analysed the multiplex PCR reads in MiXCR, keeping a single row per CDR3 protein. The table lists about 620,000 distinct CDR3 sequences, over 20% of them singletons, with approximately 7.7% in the top ten. Source material: peripheral blood. These TCRs come from a woman under 30 with stable Graves' hyperthyroidism. Some clones in this sample may be carry-over from other donors' samples.

This clonotype has at least ten counts. The genes are TRBV28 and TRBJ2-5, with D uncertain. The CDR3 is 12 amino acids. CDR1 MDHEN and CDR2 SYDVKM come from the germline V gene. The germline V and J ends were trimmed by 7 bases and 8 bases, with 14 bases remaining between them. CDR3 nucleotide sequence: TGTGCCAGCATGGGTCCGGGTGTAACCCAGTACTTC. Amino acid sequence: CASMGPGVTQYF. Complete variable domain (other parts from reference TRBV28 and TRBJ2-5): DVKVTQSSRYLVKRTGEKVFLECVQDMDHENMFWYRQDPGLGLRLIYFSYDVKMKEKGDIPEGYSVSREKKERFSLILESASTNQTSMYLCASMGPGVTQYFGPGTRLLVL.

V usage is TRBV20-1 and J usage is TRBJ2-7; perhaps D is TRBD1 or TRBD2 (5 bases each). V was shortened by 6 bases and J by 5 bases, with 14 bases between the two germline ends. The CDR3 contains 12 residues. CDR1 and CDR2 (germline): DFQATT, SNEGSKA (reference sequence). The CDR3 nucleotides read TGCAGTGCCCCCCAGGGAGTCCACGAGCAGTACTTC. Translation: CSAPQGVHEQYF.

DNA of the CDR3: TGTGCCAGCAGCTTAGTTCGATACACCGGGGAGCTGTTTTTT. Protein sequence: CASSLVRYTGELFF. The chain links TRBV11-2 to TRBJ2-2, with D uncertain. V gave up 1 base and J gave up 3 bases, with 6 bases separating them. The CDR3 length is 14 residues. Germline loops: CDR1 SGHAT, CDR2 FQNNGV.

Only a few counts were recorded for this clonotype. The chain is built from TRBV14 and TRBJ1-2; no firm D call. The ends were cut back, 6 bases at V and 8 bases at J, with 19 bases in the middle. CDR1 is SGHDN, CDR2 FVKESK, per germline. The CDR3 totals 14 residues. CDR3 DNA sequence: TGTGCCAGCAGGCAGGCGGGTCCCCTAGACGGCTACACCTTC. This translates into CASRQAGPLDGYTF. Looking up the rest from reference TRBV14 and TRBJ1-2 gives the full variable domain: EAGVTQFPSHSVIEKGQTVTLRCDPISGHDNLYWYRRVMGKEIKFLLHFVKESKQDESGMPNNRFLAERTGGTYSTLKVQPAELEDSGVYFCASRQAGPLDGYTFGSGTRLTVV.

This clonotype was counted at least ten times. DNA for the CDR3: TGTGCCAGCAGCGAAGCTTTTACAGGGAGGAATAATTCACCCCTCCACTTT. This encodes CASSEAFTGRNNSPLHF. The V call is TRBV13, the J call TRBJ1-6, with D perhaps TRBD1 (6 bases). The V end was cut by 5 bases, the J end by 5 bases, with 19 bases between. The CDR3 runs 17 residues. Germline values: CDR1 PRHDT, CDR2 FYEKMQ (reference sequence).

The rearrangement uses TRBV28 and TRBJ1-5, with TRBD1 matching 9 bases. Per the germline V gene, CDR1 is MDHEN and CDR2 is SYDVKM. J gave up 5 bases and V 8 bases, and 7 bases lay outside the gene matches. This CDR3 contains 14 residues. CDR3 bases: TGTGCCAGCCTAGGGGACAGGGAATATCAGCCCCAGCATTTT. Protein sequence: CASLGDREYQPQHF.

The chain combines TRBV5-4 with TRBJ1-1; D is undetermined. The V end was cut by 0 bases, the J end by 1 base, with 7 bases between. Germline V gives CDR1 SGHNT, CDR2 YYREEE (reference sequence). The CDR3 contains 14 residues. The CDR3 DNA follows: TGTGCCAGCAGCTTGGTCACGGGGAACACTGAAGCTTTCTTT. It codes for CASSLVTGNTEAFF.

This clonotype was counted at least ten times. The junction does not match germline at one end; this may be a read error. This sequence joins TRBV6-1 and TRBJ2-7; D assignment may be TRBD1 or TRBD2 (5 bases each). There are 15 residues in the CDR3. Germline V gene lookup returns CDR1 MNHNS and CDR2 SASEGT. The CDR3 protein is CASREGDPIYYEQYF. CDR3 bases: TGTGCCAGCAGGGAAGGGGACCCCATCTACTACGAGCAGTACTTC.

The sample holds many counts of this clonotype. The V call is TRBV6-5, the J call TRBJ2-7; 10 bases line up with TRBD2. Germline loops: CDR1 MNHEY, CDR2 SVGAGI. The CDR3 sequence is 17 residues long. V dropped 4 bases and J dropped 4; count of bases not matched to a gene: 13. CDR3 in amino acids: CASSFLPLTSGIYEQYF. The CDR3, as DNA: TGTGCCAGCAGTTTTCTCCCCCTCACTAGCGGGATTTACGAGCAGTACTTC.

There are many counts of this clonotype. The chain carries TRBV6-5 and TRBJ1-6; D not certain. The V end lost 0 bases, the J end lost 0 bases, and 3 bases lay between the germline ends. The CDR3 runs to 15 residues. Germline V gene data show CDR1 as MNHEY and CDR2 as SVGAGI. CDR3 protein: CASSYSFSYNSPLHF. Written as DNA, the CDR3 is TGTGCCAGCAGTTACTCGTTCTCCTATAATTCACCCCTCCACTTT.

Ten or more counts support this clonotype. The rearrangement joins TRBV6-5 to TRBJ2-5, with D possibly being TRBD1 or TRBD2 (6 bases each). V was clipped by 0 bases and J by 2 bases, with 13 bases between them. In germline, CDR1 is MNHEY, CDR2 SVGAGI. The length of the CDR3 is 16 residues. In DNA form, the CDR3 reads TGTGCCAGCAGTTACTCGACTCTAGGGGGGCAAGAGACCCAGTACTTC. Translated: CASSYSTLGGQETQYF.

This clonotype was counted many times. The rearrangement uses TRBV7-3 and TRBJ2-3; 7 nucleotides match TRBD1. V lost 3 bases and J lost 0; bases outside the gene matches: 6. The CDR3 consists of 16 residues. Germline values: CDR1 SGHTA, CDR2 FQGTGA. The DNA for the CDR3 is TGTGCCAGCAGCTTCCTCGGACAGGCTAGCACAGATACGCAGTATTTT. This encodes CASSFLGQASTDTQYF.

The V call is TRBV7-9, the J call TRBJ1-5; 10 nucleotides line up with TRBD1. J was trimmed by 6 bases and V by 5 bases; bases with no gene match: 7. This CDR3 spans 15 amino acids. CDR1 and CDR2 from the germline V gene are SEHNR and FQNEAQ (reference sequence). CDR3 sequence (DNA): TGTGCCAGCAGCCCGCCCGGGACAGGGGCTCAGCCCCAGCATTTT. This translates into CASSPPGTGAQPQHF.

This chain connects TRBV19 to TRBJ2-7; 15 positions match TRBD2. Germline assignment: CDR1 LNHDA and CDR2 SQIVND (reference sequence). CDR3 length: 17 residues. Trimming at V came to 5 bases and at J to 6 bases, leaving 11 bases not matched to a gene. The CDR3 loop reads CASSALPGLAGGAEQYF. The CDR3 DNA reads as TGTGCCAGTAGTGCCCTCCCGGGACTAGCGGGAGGTGCCGAGCAGTACTTC.

The rearrangement uses TRBV7-9 and TRBJ1-5, with D perhaps matching TRBD1 (5 bases). The V gene lost 5 bases and the J gene lost 5 bases, with 16 bases spanning the gap. Germline CDR1 and CDR2: SEHNR and FQNEAQ (reference sequence). There are 15 residues in the CDR3. Here the CDR3 reads CASSKGRGNDQPQHF. CDR3 DNA sequence: TGTGCCAGCAGCAAGGGACGGGGTAACGATCAGCCCCAGCATTTT.

This clonotype has a count of ten or more. The chain uses TRBV12-5 and TRBJ1-1; D perhaps matches TRBD1 (5 bases). Trimming took 7 bases from V and 9 from J, leaving 15 bases between them. The length of the CDR3 is 12 residues. CDR1 and CDR2 (germline): LGHNT, FRNRAP. CDR3 sequence reads: CASAPGGGQAFF. The DNA for the CDR3 is TGTGCTAGTGCCCCCGGGGGAGGGCAAGCTTTCTTT.

The chain couples TRBV7-2 to TRBJ2-5, with D possibly TRBD1 on 5 matching bases. The CDR3 has 14 amino acids. Germline V gives CDR1 SGHTA, CDR2 FQGNSA. Deletions cut 2 bases from V and 7 bases from J, with 14 bases between. The CDR3 sequence: CASSLSVRVGTQYF. For the CDR3, the DNA is TGTGCCAGCAGCTTATCGGTCAGGGTCGGGACCCAGTACTTC.

This clonotype was detected ten times or more. The rearrangement joins TRBV29-1 to TRBJ1-1; weak D call: TRBD1 (5 bases). V was clipped by 4 bases and J by 5 bases, with 17 bases between them. Germline values: CDR1 SQVTM, CDR2 ANQGSEA. The CDR3 is 14 residues long. DNA for the CDR3: TGCAGCGTTGCCCACCACGGGGCTAGGACTGAAGCTTTCTTT. It specifies CSVAHHGARTEAFF.

This clonotype was detected ten times or more. The chain combines TRBV5-1 with TRBJ2-7, with 7 bases fitting TRBD1. The CDR3 runs 14 residues. From germline, CDR1 is SGHRS and CDR2 YFSETQ. V dropped 4 bases and J dropped 6; count of bases not matched to a gene: 10. In DNA, the CDR3 is TGCGCCAGCAGCAGGGACAGAAGTTTGCTCGAGCAGTACTTC. The encoded protein is CASSRDRSLLEQYF.

This clonotype was recorded many times. V gene TRBV20-1 combines with J gene TRBJ2-5, with D tentatively TRBD1 (6 bases). V was clipped by 3 bases and J by 1 base, with 15 bases between them. The CDR3 spans 15 residues. CDR1 is DFQATT, CDR2 SNEGSKA, per germline (reference sequence). The CDR3 nucleotides are TGCAGTGCTAGCGGCCTTGCGGACAGCCAAGAGACCCAGTACTTC. It specifies CSASGLADSQETQYF.

This clonotype was seen repeatedly, ten times or more. This chain connects TRBV14 to TRBJ2-7; the D gene is possibly TRBD2 (6 bases). Germline lookup yields CDR1 SGHDN and CDR2 FVKESK. V shed 0 bases and J shed 3 bases, with 9 bases lying between them. The CDR3 has 14 amino acids. CDR3 loop: CASSQEPGDYEQYF. The CDR3 bases are TGTGCCAGCAGCCAAGAGCCGGGGGACTACGAGCAGTACTTC.

DNA of the CDR3: TGTGCCAGCTCCCCCGACGGCGGCAATCAGCCCCAGCATTTT. It codes for CASSPDGGNQPQHF. The V and J genes are TRBV18 and TRBJ1-5, with D unclear. The CDR3 is 14 residues long. From germline, CDR1 is KGHSH and CDR2 LQKENI. Trimming took 6 bases from V and 2 from J, leaving 11 bases between them.

This clonotype was detected many times. The chain recombines TRBV9 with TRBJ1-2; TRBD1 might be the D (6 bases). Germline-derived CDR1 and CDR2 are SGDLS and YYNGEE. This CDR3 is built from 13 residues. The V gene lost 4 bases and the J gene lost 5 bases, with 12 bases spanning the gap. CDR3 nucleotides: TGTGCCAGCAGCCGCACAGGGCTGTATGGCTACACCTTC. Translated, it gives CASSRTGLYGYTF.

This clonotype was detected many times. V is TRBV12-3 or TRBV12-4 and J is TRBJ1-6, with a possible D match to TRBD1 (6 bases). V dropped 7 bases and J dropped 10 bases, with 17 bases sitting between them. The CDR3 runs 14 residues. CDR3 amino acids: CASNPTGLGSPLHF. CDR3 bases: TGTGCCAGCAACCCAACAGGGCTGGGCTCACCCCTCCACTTT.

This clonotype was counted many times. This chain connects TRBV7-9 to TRBJ2-5; 11 bases agree with TRBD1. V lost 6 bases, J lost 4 bases, and 4 bases stayed unmatched. The CDR3 loop spans 14 amino acids. CDR1 and CDR2 from the germline V gene are SEHNR and FQNEAQ (reference sequence). In DNA form, the CDR3 reads TGTGCCAGCAGAAGGGGACAGGGGGGAGAGACCCAGTACTTC. It encodes CASRRGQGGETQYF. Supplemented by reference TRBV7-9 and TRBJ2-5, the full variable domain reads DTGVSQNPRHKITKRGQNVTFRCDPISEHNRLYWYRQTLGQGPEFLTYFQNEAQLEKSRLLSDRFSAERPKGSFSTLEIQRTEQGDSAMYLCASRRGQGGETQYFGPGTRLLVL.

The J gene is TRBJ1-1, the V gene TRBV6-4; no clear D gene. V gave up 0 bases and J gave up 6 bases, with 8 bases separating them. Germline V lookup: CDR1 MRHNA, CDR2 SNTAGT. This CDR3 is built from 13 residues. The CDR3 DNA reads as TGTGCCAGCAGTGACTCAGGGCGTGCTGAAGCTTTCTTT. It encodes CASSDSGRAEAFF.

The rearrangement uses TRBV19 and TRBJ1-5, with D unclear. From germline, CDR1 is LNHDA and CDR2 SQIVND (reference sequence). Trimming stripped 6 bases from V and 7 bases from J, with 16 bases between. The CDR3 has 14 residues. The CDR3 bases are TGTGCCAGTAGCTTTGGGTCAGGAGGACAGCCCCAGCATTTT. Encoded protein: CASSFGSGGQPQHF.

V is TRBV27 and J is TRBJ2-7; D might be TRBD1 or TRBD2, each matching 5 bases. Germline V gives CDR1 MNHEY, CDR2 SMNVEV (reference sequence). V lost 3 bases to trimming and J lost 1 base, with 10 bases between them. The CDR3 runs 14 residues. CDR3 amino acids: CASSFWDGSYEQYF. In DNA form, the CDR3 reads TGTGCCAGCAGTTTTTGGGACGGTTCCTACGAGCAGTACTTC.

This clonotype was detected once. The rearrangement joins TRBV12-3 or TRBV12-4 to TRBJ2-7; 10 bases are a match to TRBD1. With V trimmed by 3 bases and J by 5 bases, 7 bases remained unmatched. The CDR3 is made up of 15 amino acids. This chain's CDR3 is CASSLSDRGLNEQYF. CDR3 sequence (DNA): TGTGCCAGCAGTTTGTCGGACAGGGGGTTAAACGAGCAGTACTTC.